This TCR beta chain appears in the sequencing data of a study of T cells expressing NK-cell markers. A 5'RACE template switching approach incorporating UMIs was used to make TCR beta cDNA. Following a re-call of the 5' RACE reads, TCRdb has one entry per CDR3 protein and lacks DNA. The specimen's table records approximately 170,000 distinct CDR3 sequences. From germline, CDR1 is MDHEN and CDR2 SYDVKM. This CDR3 has 19 amino acids. This clonotype was sampled from a man aged 18-70 years in good health. Sequencing was carried out using blood T cells: a sorted CD56 or NKG2C T cell subset, CD4+ or CD8+ T cells, or bulk PBMC T cells (not recorded which). The chain employs TRBV28 and TRBJ1-4; TCRdb names TRBD1, which stays unverified in the absence of DNA. CDR3 protein: CASSLAGTGGFVANEKLFF.